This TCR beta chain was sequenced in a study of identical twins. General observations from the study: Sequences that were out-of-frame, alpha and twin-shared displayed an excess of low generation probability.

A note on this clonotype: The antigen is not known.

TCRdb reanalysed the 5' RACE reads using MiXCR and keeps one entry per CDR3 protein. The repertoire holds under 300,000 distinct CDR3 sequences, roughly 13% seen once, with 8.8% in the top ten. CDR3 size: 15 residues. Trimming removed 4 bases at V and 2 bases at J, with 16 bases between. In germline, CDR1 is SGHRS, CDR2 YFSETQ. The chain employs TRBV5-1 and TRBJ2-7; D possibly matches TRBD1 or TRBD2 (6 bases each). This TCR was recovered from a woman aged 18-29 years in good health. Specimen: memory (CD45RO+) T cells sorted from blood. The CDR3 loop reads CASSGGGADAYEQYF. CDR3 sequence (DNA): TGCGCCAGCAGCGGAGGGGGTGCCGACGCCTACGAGCAGTACTTC.